This T cell receptor beta chain was recorded in a study of CD8+CD57+ T cells in acquired aplastic anemia. This clonotype was recorded many times. Using genomic DNA as the template, TCR beta VDJ and CDR3 profiling was carried out. TCRdb processed the reads anew with MiXCR; each CDR3 protein has one entry. The table shows some 410,000 distinct CDR3 sequences, with 65% to 75% occurring only once. The TCR originated in a human donor in good health, serving as a control. Sample: sorted CD4+, CD8+, or CD8+CD57+ T cells (not recorded which) from PBMCs.

The CDR3 DNA reads as TGCGCCAGCAGCCCGGCGTCAAGGGCTTCACCCCTCCACTTT. It translates to CASSPASRASPLHF. This rearrangement joins TRBV5-1 to TRBJ1-6; no clear D. Germline V gene data show CDR1 as SGHRS and CDR2 as YFSETQ. V was trimmed by 4 bases and J by 9 bases, leaving 14 bases between them. The CDR3 consists of 14 residues.